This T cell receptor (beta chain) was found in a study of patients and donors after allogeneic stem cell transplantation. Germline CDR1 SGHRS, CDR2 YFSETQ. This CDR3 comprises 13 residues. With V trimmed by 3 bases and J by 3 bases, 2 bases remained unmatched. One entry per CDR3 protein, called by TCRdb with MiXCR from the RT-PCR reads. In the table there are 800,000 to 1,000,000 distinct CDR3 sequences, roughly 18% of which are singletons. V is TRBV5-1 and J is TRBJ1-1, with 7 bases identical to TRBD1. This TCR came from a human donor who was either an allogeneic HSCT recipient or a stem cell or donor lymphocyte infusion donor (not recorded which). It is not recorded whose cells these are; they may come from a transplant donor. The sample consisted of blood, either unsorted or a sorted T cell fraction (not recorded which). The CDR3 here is CASSSGQDTEAFF. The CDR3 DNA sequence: TGCGCCAGCAGCTCTGGACAGGACACTGAAGCTTTCTTT.